This T cell receptor beta chain was documented in a study of CD8 T cells in Susac syndrome. RNA totalling about 0.45 to 1 ug underwent reverse transcription with random hexamers. Amplification of TCR beta CDR3 across 54 Vbeta and 13 Jbeta was performed with immunoSEQ multiplex PCR. Each CDR3 protein is one row after TCRdb ran MiXCR on the immunoSEQ multiplex PCR reads. The table has around 85,000 distinct CDR3 sequences, 95% seen once. Sequencing of TCR beta was undertaken in CD8+ and CD4+ T cells derived from blood. Patients having Susac syndrome satisfied recently defined diagnostic criteria for definite or probable disease. This CDR3 is 17 amino acids long. Germline V CDR1 and CDR2: LNHNV, YYDKDF (reference sequence). V dropped 1 base and J dropped 2 bases, with 16 bases sitting between them.

This TCR derives from a human donor with Susac syndrome. Sequencing used CD8+ T cells from PBMCs. This sequence joins TRBV15 and TRBJ2-3; perhaps TRBD2 as D (5 bases). For the CDR3, the DNA is TGTGCCACCAGCAGAGGGTACGAGGACTCACTCACAGATACGCAGTATTTT. Translating gives CATSRGYEDSLTDTQYF.